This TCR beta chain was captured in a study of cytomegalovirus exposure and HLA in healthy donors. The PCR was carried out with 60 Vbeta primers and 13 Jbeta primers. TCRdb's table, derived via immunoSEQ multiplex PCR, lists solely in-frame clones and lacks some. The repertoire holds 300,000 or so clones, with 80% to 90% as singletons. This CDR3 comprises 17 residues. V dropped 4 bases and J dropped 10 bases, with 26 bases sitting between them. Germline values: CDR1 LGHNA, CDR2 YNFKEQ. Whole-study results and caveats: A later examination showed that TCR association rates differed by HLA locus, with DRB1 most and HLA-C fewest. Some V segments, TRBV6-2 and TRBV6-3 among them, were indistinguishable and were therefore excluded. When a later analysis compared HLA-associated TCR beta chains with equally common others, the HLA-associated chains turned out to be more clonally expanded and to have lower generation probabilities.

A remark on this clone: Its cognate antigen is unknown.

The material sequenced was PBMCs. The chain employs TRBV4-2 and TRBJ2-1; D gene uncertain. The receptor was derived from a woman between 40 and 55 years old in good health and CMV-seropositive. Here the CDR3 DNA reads TGTGCCAGCAGCCGAAATTTCCTAACAAGCGCCCGTTCGGAGCAGTTCTTC. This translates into CASSRNFLTSARSEQFF.